One sample yielded the 27 T cell receptor beta chains listed below, sequenced in a study of CD8+ T cells in alopecia areata. Treatment defined: oral pan-JAK inhibitor, 5-10 mg twice daily. Sequencing used cDNA as its template, made by extracting RNA and reverse transcribing it. Sequenced by immunoSEQ multiplex PCR; TCRdb stores in-frame clones only, minus some. The sample has about 200,000 clones; roughly two fifths are singletons. Specimen: CD4+ T cells sorted from blood, collected between weeks 30 and 35, from a patient treated with tofacitinib. These receptors originate from a human donor with alopecia areata.

This rearrangement joins TRBV25-1 to TRBJ2-1; D is possibly TRBD1 (6 bases). The CDR3 contains 15 residues. Trimming removed 1 base from V and 5 bases from J, with 12 bases in between. Germline V lookup: CDR1 MGHDK, CDR2 SYGVNS. CDR3 amino acids: CASSEWPGADNEQFF. As DNA, the CDR3 is TGTGCCAGCAGTGAATGGCCAGGGGCAGACAATGAGCAGTTCTTC.

The chain combines TRBV20-1 with TRBJ2-7; 7 nucleotides line up with TRBD2. The CDR3 is 11 residues long. Germline-derived CDR1 and CDR2 are DFQATT and SNEGSKA (reference sequence). Trimming took 3 bases from V and 7 from J; bases not matched to a gene: 3. Here the CDR3 DNA reads TGCAGTGCTAGCGGGGGAGGGGAGCAGTACTTC. It specifies CSASGGGEQYF.

In this sample, this clone turned up a few times. The V and J genes are TRBV27 and TRBJ1-4; tentatively, D is TRBD1 (5 bases). Trimming shortened V by 5 bases and J by 3 bases, and 13 bases separated the two germline ends. Per the germline V gene, CDR1 is MNHEY and CDR2 is SMNVEV (reference sequence). The CDR3 runs 15 residues. CDR3 protein: CASSPHEGANEKLFF. CDR3 nucleotides: TGTGCCAGCAGTCCCCACGAAGGGGCTAATGAAAAACTGTTTTTT.

This chain uses TRBV7-3 with TRBJ1-1; perhaps TRBD1 as D (5 bases). Germline CDR1 SGHTA, CDR2 FQGTGA. Trimming cost V 1 base and J 1 base, with 7 bases left between them. The CDR3 contains 14 residues. The CDR3 DNA follows: TGTGCCAGCAGCTTAAACGGGGGGAACACTGAAGCTTTCTTT. It yields the protein CASSLNGGNTEAFF.

The chain employs TRBV11-2 and TRBJ1-4; 10 bases map to TRBD1. Germline CDR1 SGHAT, CDR2 FQNNGV. V dropped 6 bases and J dropped 13; count of bases not matched to a gene: 14. The CDR3 loop spans 15 amino acids. The chain's CDR3 is CASRSPGQGRGRLFF. In nucleotides, the CDR3 is TGTGCCAGCAGATCCCCGGGACAGGGGAGAGGAAGACTGTTTTTT. The full variable domain, rest sourced from reference TRBV11-2 and TRBJ1-4, is EAGVAQSPRYKIIEKRQSVAFWCNPISGHATLYWYQQILGQGPKLLIQFQNNGVVDDSQLPKDRFSAERLKGVDSTLKIQPAKLEDSAVYLCASRSPGQGRGRLFFGSGTQLSVL.

This clone has a handful of counts. The V and J genes are TRBV7-9 and TRBJ1-2; D is possibly TRBD1 (6 bases). Germline CDR1 and CDR2: SEHNR and FQNEAQ (reference sequence). This CDR3 has 13 residues. Trimming stripped 5 bases from V and 6 bases from J, with 13 bases between. This CDR3 is CASSPRDKDGYTF. CDR3 coding DNA: TGTGCCAGCAGCCCCCGGGACAAGGATGGCTACACCTTC.

The genes are TRBV7-2 and TRBJ2-7, with 16 bases lining up with TRBD2. Germline V gives CDR1 SGHTA, CDR2 FQGNSA. After removal of 3 bases from V and 5 bases from J, the junction contained 7 bases not matched to a gene. The CDR3 has 17 residues. CDR3 sequence: CASSFTGLAGGSNEQYF. The CDR3 DNA sequence: TGTGCCAGCAGCTTTACGGGACTAGCGGGAGGGTCGAACGAGCAGTACTTC.

The V gene is TRBV4-1, the J gene TRBJ2-3; TRBD2 matches 10 bases. Germline V gene sequence: CDR1 MGHRA, CDR2 YSYEKL. V shed 1 base and J 11 bases; nucleotides not matched to a gene: 15. There are 17 residues in the CDR3. The CDR3 here is CASSQAAGSGRAPRQYF. DNA for the CDR3: TGCGCCAGCAGCCAAGCGGCGGGGAGCGGGAGGGCGCCCAGGCAGTATTTT.

A few counts support this clone. This chain joins TRBV10-2 and TRBJ2-7; 8 bases align to TRBD1. Trimming took 7 bases from V and 5 from J; bases not matched to a gene: 7. CDR3 size: 13 residues. CDR1 is WSHSY and CDR2 is SAAADI in the germline V gene. CDR3 protein: CASTGQGAHEQYF. The CDR3, as DNA: TGCGCCAGCACCGGACAGGGCGCCCACGAGCAGTACTTC.

This chain links TRBV29-1 with TRBJ1-2, with TRBD1 matching 8 bases. The germline V gene encodes CDR1 SQVTM and CDR2 ANQGSEA. The CDR3 is 13 amino acids. Trimming at V came to 4 bases and at J to 6 bases, leaving 7 bases not matched to a gene. In DNA form, the CDR3 reads TGCAGCGTTGGGGCAGGGGGCTTGGATGGCTACACCTTC. This encodes CSVGAGGLDGYTF.

The chain employs TRBV7-9 and TRBJ2-5; the D gene is possibly TRBD1 (5 bases). Between the trimmed V and J ends, which lost 6 bases and 9 bases, there was a span of 17 bases. The CDR3 is 13 amino acids. The germline CDR1 and CDR2 sequences are SEHNR and FQNEAQ (reference sequence). CDR3 amino acids: CASSWGTIRAQYF. The CDR3 DNA reads TGTGCCAGCAGTTGGGGCACGATCCGGGCCCAGTACTTC.

The rearrangement uses TRBV11-2 and TRBJ1-2, with TRBD1 matching 7 bases. With 0 bases clipped from V and 4 bases from J, the junction kept 5 bases outside the gene matches. The CDR3 is 15 residues long. Germline-derived CDR1 and CDR2 are SGHAT and FQNNGV. Here the CDR3 reads CASSLDVRGSYGYTF. In DNA, the CDR3 is TGTGCCAGCAGCTTAGATGTCAGGGGGAGCTATGGCTACACCTTC.

This clone was seen more than once but under ten times. The chain links TRBV18 to TRBJ1-1, with a tentative D call TRBD1 (5 bases). CDR1 and CDR2 (germline): KGHSH, LQKENI. V was trimmed by 3 bases and J by 4 bases, leaving 15 bases between them. The CDR3 length is 15 residues. The CDR3 nucleotides read TGTGCCAGCTCACCGGAATGGGGCGGTGGCACTGAAGCTTTCTTT. Its translation is CASSPEWGGGTEAFF.

V usage is TRBV5-1 and J usage is TRBJ1-2; no clear D gene. From germline, CDR1 is SGHRS and CDR2 YFSETQ. The CDR3 is 14 residues long. Trimming shortened V by 5 bases and J by 8 bases, and 19 bases separated the two germline ends. CDR3 loop: CASSPGDRGQGYTF. The CDR3 DNA sequence: TGCGCCAGCAGTCCAGGAGACCGAGGGCAGGGCTACACCTTC. Full variable domain (outside the CDR3, taken from reference TRBV5-1 and TRBJ1-2): KAGVTQTPRYLIKTRGQQVTLSCSPISGHRSVSWYQQTPGQGLQFLFEYFSETQRNKGNFPGRFSGRQFSNSRSEMNVSTLELGDSALYLCASSPGDRGQGYTFGSGTRLTVV.

The chain links TRBV30 to TRBJ1-1; D is perhaps TRBD1 (6 bases). This CDR3 has 11 residues. Trimming left V 3 bases short and J 12 bases short, with 14 bases between. Looked up from germline, CDR1 is GTSNPN and CDR2 is SVGIG (reference sequence). The CDR3 loop reads CAWSNDRLPFF. Here the CDR3 DNA reads TGTGCCTGGAGCAACGACAGGCTGCCTTTCTTT.

This clone was seen a few times. The CDR3 region has the DNA TGTGCCAGCAGCTTAGTGAGCGGCGGAGATACGCAGTATTTT. Translated, it gives CASSLVSGGDTQYF. V and J are TRBV7-2 and TRBJ2-3, with a possible D match to TRBD2 (5 bases). There are 14 residues in the CDR3. With 1 base removed from V and 5 bases from J, the gap between germline ends came to 10 bases. Germline V gene data show CDR1 as SGHTA and CDR2 as FQGNSA.

The chain combines TRBV2 with TRBJ1-1; D unresolved. CDR1 SNHLY and CDR2 FYNNEI come from the germline V gene. Trimming cost V 6 bases and J 0 bases, with 11 bases left between them. CDR3 size: 14 residues. The CDR3 reads CASSKEALNTEAFF. CDR3 DNA sequence: TGTGCCAGCAGCAAAGAGGCCCTGAACACTGAAGCTTTCTTT. The whole variable domain, remainder taken from reference TRBV2 and TRBJ1-1, is EPEVTQTPSHQVTQMGQEVILRCVPISNHLYFYWYRQILGQKVEFLVSFYNNEISEKSEIFDDQFSVERPDGSNFTLKIRSTKLEDSAMYFCASSKEALNTEAFFGQGTRLTVV.

This clone was detected a few times. The chain carries TRBV9 and TRBJ2-3; the D gene is possibly TRBD1 (6 bases). The CDR3 is 16 amino acids. V dropped 0 bases and J dropped 0 bases, with 11 bases sitting between them. Per germline, CDR1 SGDLS and CDR2 YYNGEE. DNA for the CDR3: TGTGCCAGCAGCGTAGGGACAGATTTTAGCACAGATACGCAGTATTTT. It translates to CASSVGTDFSTDTQYF.

The chain recombines TRBV5-5 with TRBJ1-1, with TRBD1 identical over 10 bases. Germline V CDR1 and CDR2: SGHKS, YYEKEE (reference sequence). V was pared by 4 bases and J by 3 bases, with 9 bases of the junction left unmatched. The CDR3 spans 16 residues. Here the CDR3 reads CASSLRDRGSYTEAFF. CDR3 DNA: TGTGCCAGCAGCCTCCGGGACAGGGGAAGTTACACTGAAGCTTTCTTT.

The J gene is TRBJ2-7, the V gene TRBV19; 8 bases align to TRBD1. Unmatched junction bases numbered 7, after V lost 5 bases and J lost 7 bases. CDR3 length equals 13 residues. Germline values: CDR1 LNHDA, CDR2 SQIVND (reference sequence). The CDR3 DNA reads TGTGCCAGTAGTCGTCAGGGGGCAAGGGAGCAGTACTTC. Its translation is CASSRQGAREQYF.

The V call is TRBV7-3, the J call TRBJ1-1; the match to TRBD1 covers 7 bases. The V gene end was trimmed by 5 bases and the J gene end by 6 bases; junction bases not matched to a gene: 6. This CDR3 spans 13 amino acids. CDR1 and CDR2 (germline): SGHTA, FQGTGA. The CDR3 is CASSQTGAAEAFF. CDR3 DNA: TGTGCCAGCAGCCAAACAGGGGCCGCTGAAGCTTTCTTT. Supplemented by reference TRBV7-3 and TRBJ1-1, the full variable domain reads GAGVSQTPSNKVTEKGKYVELRCDPISGHTALYWYRQSLGQGPEFLIYFQGTGAADDSGLPNDRFFAVRPEGSVSTLKIQRTERGDSAVYLCASSQTGAAEAFFGQGTRLTVV.

The chain joins TRBV19 to TRBJ2-7; no reliable D call. Germline values: CDR1 LNHDA, CDR2 SQIVND (reference sequence). V was pared by 4 bases and J by 0 bases, with 10 bases between. The length of the CDR3 is 14 residues. The DNA for the CDR3 is TGTGCCAGTAGTACGACACGGGCCTCCTACGAGCAGTACTTC. Protein product: CASSTTRASYEQYF.

The chain employs TRBV4-2 and TRBJ1-1, with D hard to call. CDR3 size: 12 residues. The V gene's germline CDR1 is LGHNA and CDR2 YNFKEQ. V was cut by 0 bases and J by 4 bases, with 3 bases left in between. The DNA for the CDR3 is TGTGCCAGCAGCCAAGATGCCACTGAAGCTTTCTTT. Translated, it gives CASSQDATEAFF.

The chain is built from TRBV29-1 and TRBJ2-1; 7 bases align to TRBD1. The trim removed 7 bases at V and 3 bases at J, leaving 6 bases unmatched. The CDR3 contains 13 residues. Germline V CDR1 and CDR2: SQVTM, ANQGSEA. This CDR3 is CSGDRVFYNEQFF. For the CDR3, the DNA is TGCAGCGGTGACAGGGTCTTCTACAATGAGCAGTTCTTC.

In its sample, this clone was seen a few times. The chain links TRBV7-2 to TRBJ2-2; tentative D call: TRBD2 (6 bases). Germline V lookup: CDR1 SGHTA, CDR2 FQGNSA. Trimming stripped 1 base from V and 2 bases from J, with 11 bases between. The CDR3 totals 16 residues. In DNA, the CDR3 is TGTGCCAGCAGCTTAGTCTGGGGACTTAACACCGGGGAGCTGTTTTTT. Translated: CASSLVWGLNTGELFF.

This clone was recorded a few times. The chain combines TRBV5-6 with TRBJ2-1; TRBD2 agrees at 13 bases. The trim removed 4 bases at V and 7 bases at J, leaving 8 bases unmatched. The CDR3 is 16 residues long. Germline V gene data show CDR1 as SGHDT and CDR2 as YYEEEE. CDR3 loop: CASSVTSGRRVNEQFF. CDR3 DNA: TGTGCCAGCAGCGTGACTAGCGGGAGGAGGGTTAATGAGCAGTTCTTC.

Note on this clone: One end of the junction is discordant with germline, which a read error may explain. This sequence joins TRBV15 and TRBJ1-2; TRBD1 is a possible D gene (5 bases). CDR3 length equals 12 residues. The germline V gene encodes CDR1 LNHNV and CDR2 YYDKDF (reference sequence). The CDR3: CATSRDVGVRAF. In DNA, the CDR3 is TGTGCCACCAGCAGAGATGTAGGTGTCAGGGCCTTC.